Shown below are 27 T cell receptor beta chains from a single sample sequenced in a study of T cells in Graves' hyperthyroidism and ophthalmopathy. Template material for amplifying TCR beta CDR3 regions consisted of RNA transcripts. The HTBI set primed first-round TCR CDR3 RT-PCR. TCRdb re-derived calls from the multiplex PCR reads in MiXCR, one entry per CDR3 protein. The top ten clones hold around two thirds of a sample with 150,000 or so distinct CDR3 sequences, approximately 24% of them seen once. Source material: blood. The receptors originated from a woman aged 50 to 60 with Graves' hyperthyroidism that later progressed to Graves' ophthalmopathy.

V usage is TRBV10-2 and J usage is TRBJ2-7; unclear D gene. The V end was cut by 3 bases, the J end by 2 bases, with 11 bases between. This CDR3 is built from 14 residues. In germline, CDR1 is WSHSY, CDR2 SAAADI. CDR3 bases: TGCGCCAGCAGTGAAGGGCGAGGAACCTACGAGCAGTACTTC. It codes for CASSEGRGTYEQYF.

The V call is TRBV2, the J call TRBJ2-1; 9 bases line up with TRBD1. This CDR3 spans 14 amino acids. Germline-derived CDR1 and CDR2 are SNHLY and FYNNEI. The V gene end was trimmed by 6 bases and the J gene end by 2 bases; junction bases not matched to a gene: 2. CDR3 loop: CASSRTGAYNEQFF. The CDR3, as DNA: TGTGCCAGCAGCCGGACAGGGGCCTACAATGAGCAGTTCTTC.

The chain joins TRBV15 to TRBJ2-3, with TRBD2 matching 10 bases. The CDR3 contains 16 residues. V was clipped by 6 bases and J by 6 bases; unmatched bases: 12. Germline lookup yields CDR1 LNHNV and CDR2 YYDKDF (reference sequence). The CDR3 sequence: CATRRASLAGDDTQYF. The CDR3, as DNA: TGTGCCACCAGGCGAGCGAGTCTAGCGGGAGACGATACGCAGTATTTT.

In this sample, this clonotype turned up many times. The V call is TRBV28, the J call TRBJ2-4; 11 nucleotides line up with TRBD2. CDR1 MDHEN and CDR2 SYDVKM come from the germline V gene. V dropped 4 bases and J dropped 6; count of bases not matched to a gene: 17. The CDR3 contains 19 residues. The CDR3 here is CASSSTIQLAGAGGNIQYF. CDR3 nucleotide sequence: TGTGCCAGCAGTTCCACCATCCAACTAGCGGGAGCAGGGGGAAACATTCAGTACTTC.

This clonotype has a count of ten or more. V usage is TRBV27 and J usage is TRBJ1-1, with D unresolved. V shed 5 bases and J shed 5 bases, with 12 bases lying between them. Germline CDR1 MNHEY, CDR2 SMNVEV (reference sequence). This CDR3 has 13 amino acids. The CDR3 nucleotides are TGTGCCAGCAGTAGCCAGGTGGGGACTGAAGCTTTCTTT. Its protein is CASSSQVGTEAFF.

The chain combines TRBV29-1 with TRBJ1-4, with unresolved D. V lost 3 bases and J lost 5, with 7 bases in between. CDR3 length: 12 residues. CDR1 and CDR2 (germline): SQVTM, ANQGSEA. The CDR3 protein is CSVEGANEKLFF. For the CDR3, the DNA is TGCAGCGTTGAGGGAGCAAATGAAAAACTGTTTTTT.

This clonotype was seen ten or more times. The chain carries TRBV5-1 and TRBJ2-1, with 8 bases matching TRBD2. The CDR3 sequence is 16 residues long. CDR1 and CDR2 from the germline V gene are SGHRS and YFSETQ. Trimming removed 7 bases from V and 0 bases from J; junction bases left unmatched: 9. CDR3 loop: CASSSSGGSSYNEQFF. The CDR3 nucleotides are TGCGCCAGCTCCTCATCGGGGGGGAGCTCCTACAATGAGCAGTTCTTC.

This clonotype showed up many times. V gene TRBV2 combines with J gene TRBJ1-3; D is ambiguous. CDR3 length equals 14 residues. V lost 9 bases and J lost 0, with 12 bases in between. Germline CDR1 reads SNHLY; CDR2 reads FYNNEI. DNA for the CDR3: TGTGCCAGGAGCTCACGGAACTCTGGAAACACCATATATTTT. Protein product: CARSSRNSGNTIYF.

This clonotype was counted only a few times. CDR3 loop: CASSSAGDRGGYTF. DNA of the CDR3: TGTGCCAGCAGTTCGGCAGGGGACCGGGGAGGCTACACCTTC. The rearrangement links TRBV28 to TRBJ1-2, with a tentative D call TRBD1 (6 bases). Germline loops: CDR1 MDHEN, CDR2 SYDVKM. Deletions cut 4 bases from V and 8 bases from J, with 17 bases between. The CDR3 is made up of 14 amino acids.

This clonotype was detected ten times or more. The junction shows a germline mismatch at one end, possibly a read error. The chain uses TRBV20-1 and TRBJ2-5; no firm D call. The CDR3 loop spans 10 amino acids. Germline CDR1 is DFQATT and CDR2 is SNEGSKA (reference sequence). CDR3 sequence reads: CSATQGTQYF. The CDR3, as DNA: TGCAGTGCTACCCAAGGGACCCAGTACTTC.

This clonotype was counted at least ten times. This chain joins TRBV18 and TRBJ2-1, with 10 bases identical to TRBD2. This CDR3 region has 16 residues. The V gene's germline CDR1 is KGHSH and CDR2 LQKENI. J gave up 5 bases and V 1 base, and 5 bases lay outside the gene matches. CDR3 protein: CASSPRSGRADNEQFF. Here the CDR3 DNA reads TGTGCCAGCTCACCACGAAGCGGGAGGGCGGACAATGAGCAGTTCTTC. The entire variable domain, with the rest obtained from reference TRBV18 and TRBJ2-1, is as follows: NAGVMQNPRHLVRRRGQEARLRCSPMKGHSHVYWYRQLPEEGLKFMVYLQKENIIDESGMPKERFSAEFPKEGPSILRIQQVVRGDSAAYFCASSPRSGRADNEQFFGPGTRLTVL.

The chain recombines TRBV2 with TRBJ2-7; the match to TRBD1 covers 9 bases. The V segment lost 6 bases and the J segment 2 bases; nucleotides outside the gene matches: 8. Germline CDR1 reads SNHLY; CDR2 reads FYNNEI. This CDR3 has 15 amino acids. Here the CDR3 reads CASRGGTGHPYEQYF. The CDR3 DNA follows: TGTGCCAGCAGAGGAGGGACAGGGCACCCCTACGAGCAGTACTTC.

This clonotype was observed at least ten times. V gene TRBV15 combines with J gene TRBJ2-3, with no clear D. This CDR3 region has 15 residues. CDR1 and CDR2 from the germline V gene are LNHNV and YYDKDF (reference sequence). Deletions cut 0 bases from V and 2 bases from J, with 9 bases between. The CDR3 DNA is TGTGCCACCAGCAGAGAAGTCGGTTCCACAGATACGCAGTATTTT. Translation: CATSREVGSTDTQYF.

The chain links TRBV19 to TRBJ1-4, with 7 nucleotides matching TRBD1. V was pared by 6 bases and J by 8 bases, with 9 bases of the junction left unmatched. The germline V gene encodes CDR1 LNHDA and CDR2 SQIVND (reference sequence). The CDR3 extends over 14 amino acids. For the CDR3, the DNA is TGTGCCAGTAGGATATCCGGGACAGTCGAAAAACTGTTTTTT. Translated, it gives CASRISGTVEKLFF.

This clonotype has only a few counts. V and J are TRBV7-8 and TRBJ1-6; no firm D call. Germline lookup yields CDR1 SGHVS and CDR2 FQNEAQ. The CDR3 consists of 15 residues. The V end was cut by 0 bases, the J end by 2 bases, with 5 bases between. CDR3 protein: CASSLAGTYNSPLHF. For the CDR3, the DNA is TGTGCCAGCAGCTTAGCGGGAACCTATAATTCACCCCTCCACTTT.

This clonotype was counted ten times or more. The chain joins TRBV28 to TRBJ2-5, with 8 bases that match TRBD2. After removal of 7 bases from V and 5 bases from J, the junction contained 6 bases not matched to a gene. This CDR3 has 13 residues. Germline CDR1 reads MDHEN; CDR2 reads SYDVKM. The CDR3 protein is CASTTSGGETQYF. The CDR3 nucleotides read TGTGCCAGCACCACTAGCGGAGGGGAGACCCAGTACTTC.

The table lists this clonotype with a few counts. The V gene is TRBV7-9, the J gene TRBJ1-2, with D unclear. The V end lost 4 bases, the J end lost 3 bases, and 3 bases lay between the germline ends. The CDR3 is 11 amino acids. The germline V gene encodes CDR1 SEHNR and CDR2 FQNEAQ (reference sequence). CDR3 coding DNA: TGTGCCAGCAGCTGGGACTATGGCTACACCTTC. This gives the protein CASSWDYGYTF.

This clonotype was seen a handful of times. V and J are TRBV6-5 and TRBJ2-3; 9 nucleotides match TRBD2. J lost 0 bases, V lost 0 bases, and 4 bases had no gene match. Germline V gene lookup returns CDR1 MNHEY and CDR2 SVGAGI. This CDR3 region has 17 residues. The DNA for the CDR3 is TGTGCCAGCAGTTACTCCGGACTAGCGTTTAGCACAGATACGCAGTATTTT. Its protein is CASSYSGLAFSTDTQYF.

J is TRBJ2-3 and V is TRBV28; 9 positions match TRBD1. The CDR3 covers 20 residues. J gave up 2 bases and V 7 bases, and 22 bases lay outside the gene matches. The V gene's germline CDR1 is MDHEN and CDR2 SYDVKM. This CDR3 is CASIRGGTGTSSASTDTQYF. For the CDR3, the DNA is TGTGCCAGCATTCGGGGTGGGACAGGGACCTCGTCCGCATCCACAGATACGCAGTATTTT.

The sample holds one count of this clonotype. In DNA, the CDR3 is TGTGCCAGCAGCCGGGCGGGGATGAACTACGAGCAGTACTTC. Protein sequence: CASSRAGMNYEQYF. V and J are TRBV9 and TRBJ2-7; a possible D gene is TRBD2 (6 bases). Germline V gene data show CDR1 as SGDLS and CDR2 as YYNGEE. V lost 4 bases and J lost 3, with 14 bases in between. The CDR3 has 14 residues.

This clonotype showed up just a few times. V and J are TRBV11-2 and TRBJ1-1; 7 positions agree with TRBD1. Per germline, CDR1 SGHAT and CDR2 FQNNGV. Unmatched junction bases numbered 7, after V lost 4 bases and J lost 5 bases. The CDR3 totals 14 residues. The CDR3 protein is CASSSRQGRTEAFF. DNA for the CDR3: TGTGCCAGCAGCTCCAGACAGGGAAGAACTGAAGCTTTCTTT. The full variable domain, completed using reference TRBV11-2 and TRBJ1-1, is EAGVAQSPRYKIIEKRQSVAFWCNPISGHATLYWYQQILGQGPKLLIQFQNNGVVDDSQLPKDRFSAERLKGVDSTLKIQPAKLEDSAVYLCASSSRQGRTEAFFGQGTRLTVV.

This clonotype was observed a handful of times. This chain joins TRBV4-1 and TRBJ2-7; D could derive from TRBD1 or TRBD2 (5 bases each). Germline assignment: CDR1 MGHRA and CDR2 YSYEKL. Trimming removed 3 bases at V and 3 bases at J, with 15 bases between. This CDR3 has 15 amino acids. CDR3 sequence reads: CASSHSPGPLYEQYF. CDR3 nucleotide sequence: TGCGCCAGCAGCCATTCGCCGGGGCCTCTCTACGAGCAGTACTTC.

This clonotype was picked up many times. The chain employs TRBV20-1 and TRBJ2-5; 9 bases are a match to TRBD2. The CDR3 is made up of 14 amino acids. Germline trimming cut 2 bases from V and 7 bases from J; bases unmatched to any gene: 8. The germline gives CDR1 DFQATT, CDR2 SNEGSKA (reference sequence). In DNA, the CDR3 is TGCAGTGCTAGAAAAGCGGGAGGAGCAGGGACCCAGTACTTC. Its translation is CSARKAGGAGTQYF.

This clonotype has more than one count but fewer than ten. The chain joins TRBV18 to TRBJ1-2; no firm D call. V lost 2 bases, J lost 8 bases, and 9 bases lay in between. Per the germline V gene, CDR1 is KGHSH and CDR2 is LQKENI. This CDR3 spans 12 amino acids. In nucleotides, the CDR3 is TGTGCCAGCTCACCAGGAAATTTAGGCTACACCTTC. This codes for CASSPGNLGYTF.

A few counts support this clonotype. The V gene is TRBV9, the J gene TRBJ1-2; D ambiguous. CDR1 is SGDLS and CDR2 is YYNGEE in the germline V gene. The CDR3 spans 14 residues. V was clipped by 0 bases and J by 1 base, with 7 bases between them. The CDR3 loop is CASSVAPVNYGYTF. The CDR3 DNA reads TGTGCCAGCAGCGTAGCCCCGGTTAACTATGGCTACACCTTC.

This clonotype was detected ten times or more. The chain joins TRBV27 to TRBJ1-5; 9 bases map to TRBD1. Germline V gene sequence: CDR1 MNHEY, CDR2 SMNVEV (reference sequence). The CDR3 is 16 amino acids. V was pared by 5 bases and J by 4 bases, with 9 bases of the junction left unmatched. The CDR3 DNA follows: TGTGCCAGCAGTCCGGGGACAGGGAGTCCTAATCAGCCCCAGCATTTT. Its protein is CASSPGTGSPNQPQHF.

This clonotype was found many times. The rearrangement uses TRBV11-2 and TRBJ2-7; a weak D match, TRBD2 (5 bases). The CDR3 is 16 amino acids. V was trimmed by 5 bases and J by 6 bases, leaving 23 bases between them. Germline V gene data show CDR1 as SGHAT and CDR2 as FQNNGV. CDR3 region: CASSREGFDTGREQYF. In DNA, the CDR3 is TGTGCCAGCAGCCGAGAGGGTTTTGACACTGGTCGCGAGCAGTACTTC.